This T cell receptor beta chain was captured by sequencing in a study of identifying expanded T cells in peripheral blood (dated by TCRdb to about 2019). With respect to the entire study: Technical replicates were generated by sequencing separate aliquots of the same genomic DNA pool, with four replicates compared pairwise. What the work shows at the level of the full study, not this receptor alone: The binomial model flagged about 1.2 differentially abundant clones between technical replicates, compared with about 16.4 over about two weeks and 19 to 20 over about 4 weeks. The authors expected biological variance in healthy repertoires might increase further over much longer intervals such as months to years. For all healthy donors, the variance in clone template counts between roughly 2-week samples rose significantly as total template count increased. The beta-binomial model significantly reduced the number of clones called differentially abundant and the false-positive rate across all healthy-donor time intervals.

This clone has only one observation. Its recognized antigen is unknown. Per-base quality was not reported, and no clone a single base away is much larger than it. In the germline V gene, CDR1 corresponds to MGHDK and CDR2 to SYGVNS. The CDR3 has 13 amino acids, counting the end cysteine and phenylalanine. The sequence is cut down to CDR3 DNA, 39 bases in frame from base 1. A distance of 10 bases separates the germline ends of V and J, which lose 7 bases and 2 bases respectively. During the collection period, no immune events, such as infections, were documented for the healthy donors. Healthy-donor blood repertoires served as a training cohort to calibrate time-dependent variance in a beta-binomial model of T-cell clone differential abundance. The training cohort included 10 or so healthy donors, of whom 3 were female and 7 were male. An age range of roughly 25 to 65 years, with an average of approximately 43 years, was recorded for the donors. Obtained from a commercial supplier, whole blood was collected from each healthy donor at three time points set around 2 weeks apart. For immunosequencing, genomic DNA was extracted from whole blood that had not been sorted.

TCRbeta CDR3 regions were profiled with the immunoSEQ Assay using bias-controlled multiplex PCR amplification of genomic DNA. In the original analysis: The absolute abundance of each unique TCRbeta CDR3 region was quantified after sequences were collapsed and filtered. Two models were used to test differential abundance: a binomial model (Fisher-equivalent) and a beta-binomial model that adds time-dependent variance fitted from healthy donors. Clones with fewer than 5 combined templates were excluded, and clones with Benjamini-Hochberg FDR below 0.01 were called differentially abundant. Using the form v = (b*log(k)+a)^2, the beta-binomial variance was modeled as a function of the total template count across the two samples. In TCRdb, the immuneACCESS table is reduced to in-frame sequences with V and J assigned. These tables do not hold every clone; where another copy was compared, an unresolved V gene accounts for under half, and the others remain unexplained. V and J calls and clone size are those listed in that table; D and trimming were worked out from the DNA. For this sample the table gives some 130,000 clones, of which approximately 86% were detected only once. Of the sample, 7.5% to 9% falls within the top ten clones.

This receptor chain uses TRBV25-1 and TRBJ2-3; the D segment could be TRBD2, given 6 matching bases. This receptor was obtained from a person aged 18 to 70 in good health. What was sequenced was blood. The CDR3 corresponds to CASKRDFTDTQYF. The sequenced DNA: TGTGCCAGCAAAAGGGACTTCACAGATACGCAGTATTTT.